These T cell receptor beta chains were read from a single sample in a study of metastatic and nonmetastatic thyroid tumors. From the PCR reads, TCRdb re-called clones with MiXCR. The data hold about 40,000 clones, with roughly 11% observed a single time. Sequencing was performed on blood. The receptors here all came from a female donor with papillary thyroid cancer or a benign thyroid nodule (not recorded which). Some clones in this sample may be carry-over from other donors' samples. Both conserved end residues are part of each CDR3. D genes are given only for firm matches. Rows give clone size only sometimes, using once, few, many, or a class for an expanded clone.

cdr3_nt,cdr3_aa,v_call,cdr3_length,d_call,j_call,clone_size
TGTGCCAGCAGTTTAGTTGTAGGACAGGGGGAGACCCAGTACTTC,CASSLVVGQGETQYF,TRBV12-3/TRBV12-4,15,TRBD1,TRBJ2-5,many
TGTGCCAGCAGTGAGGCGACGACGGGACAAGAAAAACTGTTTTTT,CASSEATTGQEKLFF,TRBV25-1,15,-,TRBJ1-4,-
TGTGCCAGCAGCCAAACTAGCGGGACTTTTAATGAGCAGTTCTTC,CASSQTSGTFNEQFF,TRBV7-8,15,TRBD2,TRBJ2-1,many
TGTGCCAGCAGCCTCGCCCCCGGAGATATCTACGAGCAGTACTTC,CASSLAPGDIYEQYF,TRBV12-3/TRBV12-4,15,-,TRBJ2-7,many
TGTGCCAGCAGTTTATCATGGGAGACCCAGTACTTC,CASSLSWETQYF,TRBV11-2,12,-,TRBJ2-5,many
TGTGCCAGCAGCCTGAGTGGGGGCCAAGAGACCCAGTACTTC,CASSLSGGQETQYF,TRBV6-1,14,-,TRBJ2-5,few
TGTGCCAGTAGTCTTAGCGGGAGCGAGCAGTACTTC,CASSLSGSEQYF,TRBV19,12,TRBD2,TRBJ2-7,-
TGTGCCAGCAGTGAATCCCGCAATCGGGACACTGAAGCTTTCTTT,CASSESRNRDTEAFF,TRBV2,15,-,TRBJ1-1,many
TGTGCCAGTAGTATCCCCCTTGGGTTGACCGGGGAGCTGTTTTTT,CASSIPLGLTGELFF,TRBV19,15,-,TRBJ2-2,many
TGTGCCAGCAGTTTGAGTCCGGGGGCAGTCGGTGGCTACACCTTC,CASSLSPGAVGGYTF,TRBV28,15,-,TRBJ1-2,many
TGTGCCACCAGTGAGACAGGGAATCGTGGCTACACCTTC,CATSETGNRGYTF,TRBV24-1,13,TRBD1,TRBJ1-2,many
TGTGCCAGACAGCGTCGGTATACGCAGTATTTT,CARQRRYTQYF,TRBV10-3,11,-,TRBJ2-3,many
TGTGCCAGTAGTATAGACTTAAGAGTCGGGGTTCTCGTGAACACTGAAGCTTTCTTT,CASSIDLRVGVLVNTEAFF,TRBV19,19,-,TRBJ1-1,many
TGTGCCAGCAGTGAGACTAGCGGGATATTCTACGAGCAGTACTTC,CASSETSGIFYEQYF,TRBV6-1,15,TRBD2,TRBJ2-7,many
TGTGCCAGCAGCCAAGGGACTGGCGGGGGTGGGGAGACCCAGTACTTC,CASSQGTGGGGETQYF,TRBV4-2,16,TRBD2,TRBJ2-5,many
TGTGCCAGCAGTAGGACGGCGGGAGGAAACACCATATATTTT,CASSRTAGGNTIYF,TRBV25-1,14,-,TRBJ1-3,many
TGTGCCAGCAGCTTAGGTATCCCGACCTCTGGGGCCAACGTCCTGACTTTC,CASSLGIPTSGANVLTF,TRBV13,17,-,TRBJ2-6,many
TGTGCCAGCAGTTTAGAACGGGGGAACACTGAAGCTTTCTTT,CASSLERGNTEAFF,TRBV12-3/TRBV12-4,14,-,TRBJ1-1,many
TGTGCCAGCAGTTTACAGGCGACAGGCTACACCTTC,CASSLQATGYTF,TRBV12-3/TRBV12-4,12,-,TRBJ1-2,many
TGTGCCAGCAGCTTAGGACAGGACTATGGCTACACCTTC,CASSLGQDYGYTF,TRBV7-3,13,TRBD1,TRBJ1-2,many
TGCGCCAGCAGCTTGGGCGTGGACACTGAAGCTTTCTTT,CASSLGVDTEAFF,TRBV5-1,13,-,TRBJ1-1,many
TGTGCCAGCAGCTCCGGGACAGGGGTTTGGAATGAGCAGTTCTTC,CASSSGTGVWNEQFF,TRBV7-3,15,TRBD1,TRBJ2-1,many
TGTGCCAGCAGTTACAATCTTAAGTTGGGACGGAACACCGGGGAGCTGTTTTTT,CASSYNLKLGRNTGELFF,TRBV6-5,18,-,TRBJ2-2,many
TGTGCCAGCAGTTTAGGCAAGCGGGCTTTCCCCGGGGAGCTGTTTTTT,CASSLGKRAFPGELFF,TRBV12-3/TRBV12-4,16,-,TRBJ2-2,many
TGCAGTGCTAGATCGACAGGGGTGGAGAACATTCAGTACTTC,CSARSTGVENIQYF,TRBV20-1,14,TRBD1,TRBJ2-4,many
TGTGCCAGCAGTTTGATTAGGACTGAAGCTTTCTTT,CASSLIRTEAFF,TRBV28,12,-,TRBJ1-1,many